The clone carrying this T cell receptor (beta chain) was seen a few times. These data come from a study of spatial heterogeneity in lung cancer. TCRdb re-called the 5' RACE reads with MiXCR, one entry per CDR3 protein. The repertoire consists of around 120,000 distinct CDR3 sequences, with 12% occurring once and the leading ten covering approximately 16%. The V and J ends lost 3 bases and 0 bases respectively, with 7 bases between them. The CDR3 sequence is 14 residues long. Germline V gene sequence: CDR1 LGHNT, CDR2 FRNRAP. Time point of the sample: blood at routine non-recurrence follow-up after resection. Frozen PBMC, nontumor lung or tumor provided whole RNA, which was sequenced unsorted.

J is TRBJ2-3 and V is TRBV12-5, with no clear D. The receptor was derived from a male donor with early-stage non-small cell lung cancer. The sample consisted of PBMCs, taken at follow-up. The CDR3 DNA sequence: TGTGCTAGTGGTTTTGGGCAGAGCACAGATACGCAGTATTTT. Encoded protein: CASGFGQSTDTQYF.